This T cell receptor beta chain was observed in a study of blood T cell repertoires in COVID-19. About the study: Collection of acute and convalescent COVID-19 samples took place in the United States, Italy and Spain. The cDNA or gDNA used as material had been derived from T cells, B-cell-depleted T cells, or PBMCs.

The assay was immunoSEQ multiplex PCR, and TCRdb's table has in-frame clones only and misses some. The repertoire holds 230,000 or so clones, with over 75% as singletons. Per germline, CDR1 MDHEN and CDR2 SYDVKM. The CDR3 has 15 amino acids. V was pared by 2 bases and J by 4 bases, with 12 bases between. This clone occurred a few times. Sequencing was performed on peripheral blood. The TCR originated in a human donor in a cohort sampled during active COVID-19. The chain employs TRBV28 and TRBJ1-3; D perhaps matches TRBD1 (6 bases). Here the CDR3 reads CASSLIQGTGNTIYF. The CDR3 DNA reads TGTGCCAGCAGTTTAATCCAGGGGACGGGAAACACCATATATTTT.